This TCR beta chain was observed in a study of molecular identifiers for immune sequencing clone quantification. This clonotype is medium-sized in the sample. Its antigen is not identified. Study conclusions and caveats: Jurkat TCR RNA spiked in from one cell could reportedly be detected among approximately 980,000 naive cells. Over 97% of effector molecules, but under 1% in naive cells, were held by clones with more than 20 RNA copies.

Previously reported methods and listed TCR primers produced the bulk TCR libraries. TCRdb fed the PCR reads into MiXCR, producing one record per CDR3 protein. This sample has some 9,000 distinct CDR3 sequences, with about 15% found just once. In germline, CDR1 is MNHEY, CDR2 SMNVEV (reference sequence). This CDR3 region has 14 residues. Trimming removed 5 bases from V and 0 bases from J, with 9 bases in between. The chain combines TRBV27 with TRBJ2-3; D unresolved. The sample comprised naive CD8+ T cells from blood, with Jurkat cell RNA spiked in. Subset reported: FACS-sorted CD8+CD4-CCR7+CD45RA+ naive T cells. This sequence originates from a human donor in good health. Some libraries in this study had Jurkat cell RNA spiked in. Written as DNA, the CDR3 is TGTGCCAGCAGTGGATATTCTAGCACAGATACGCAGTATTTT. It yields the protein CASSGYSSTDTQYF.